A single sample gave rise to the 2 T cell receptor beta chains below, sequenced in a study of T cells in Graves' hyperthyroidism and ophthalmopathy (dated by TCRdb to 2018 to 2020). The method behind the library was multiplex PCR. TCRdb records Illumina HiSeq 2000 as the sequencer. The TCR beta CDR3 regions were amplified from RNA transcripts. A first-round RT-PCR of the TCR CDR3 used the HTBI primer set with the Qiagen OneStep RT-PCR kit. TCRdb cleaned the public reads at Q25 with fastp, built clones with MiXCR and kept in-frame beta chains. Rows are unified per CDR3 protein, each entry keeping the most common DNA and genes. In this sample the table shows hundreds of thousands of distinct CDR3 sequences, about 14% of which occur a single time. The ten largest clones represent around 13% of the sample. Source material: blood. Every receptor here comes from a woman between 50 and 59 years old with Graves' ophthalmopathy.

This clonotype has more than one count but fewer than ten. The chain uses TRBV7-9 and TRBJ2-7, with 13 bases fitting TRBD2. The CDR3 sequence is 20 residues long. The junction had 19 bases not matched to a gene; V was cut back by 5 bases and J by 3 bases. CDR1 SEHNR and CDR2 FQNEAQ come from the germline V gene (reference sequence). CDR3 nucleotides: TGTGCCAGCAGCACGTCAGACGGGACTAGCGGGACTTGGCTCTACTACGAGCAGTACTTC. Its protein product is CASSTSDGTSGTWLYYEQYF. Drawing the rest from reference TRBV7-9 and TRBJ2-7, the complete variable domain is DTGVSQNPRHKITKRGQNVTFRCDPISEHNRLYWYRQTLGQGPEFLTYFQNEAQLEKSRLLSDRFSAERPKGSFSTLEIQRTEQGDSAMYLCASSTSDGTSGTWLYYEQYFGPGTRLTVT.

This clonotype was seen a few times. The chain employs TRBV20-1 and TRBJ2-1; 8 nucleotides align to TRBD2. The V and J ends lost 6 bases and 6 bases, in that order; junction bases with no gene match: 13. Germline values: CDR1 DFQATT, CDR2 SNEGSKA (reference sequence). The CDR3 runs 15 residues. The chain's CDR3 is CSARPASGPVNEQFF. DNA for the CDR3: TGCAGTGCCCGACCGGCTAGCGGGCCGGTCAATGAGCAGTTCTTC.